This T cell receptor (beta chain) is drawn from a study of CD8 T cells in Susac syndrome. Sequencing of TCR beta drew on CD8+ and CD4+ T cells from blood. Reverse transcription of about 0.45 to 1 ug RNA used random hexamers. TCRdb itself ran the immunoSEQ multiplex PCR reads through MiXCR, one entry per CDR3 protein. The repertoire has a few hundred thousand distinct CDR3 sequences, approximately 85% of them found once; the top ten carry about 0.22%. The CDR3 sequence is 15 residues long. The V gene's germline CDR1 is MNHEY and CDR2 SMNVEV (reference sequence). V was clipped by 5 bases and J by 0 bases, with 14 bases between them.

The chain has TRBV27 and TRBJ2-7; maybe TRBD1 (6 bases). Sequenced material: CD8+ T cells from PBMCs. The TCR sequence derives from a human donor with multiple sclerosis. For the CDR3, the DNA is TGTGCCAGCAGTCCCGGGACAACCGGCTCCTACGAGCAGTACTTC. As protein: CASSPGTTGSYEQYF.